This TCR beta chain was recorded in a study of T cells in Graves' hyperthyroidism and ophthalmopathy. The trim removed 6 bases at V and 0 bases at J, leaving 6 bases unmatched. The CDR3 length is 15 residues. Germline V CDR1 and CDR2: ENHRY, SYGVKD. General study points: In blood, most of the thyroid clonotypes expanded above 0.001 were also present. The model identified upcoming ophthalmopathy a median around 7.1 months ahead of onset. In the analysis, a 13 V-J model separated ophthalmopathy from stable hyperthyroidism.

This clonotype was seen ten or more times. Its antigen is as yet unknown. Not enrolled were patients with uncontrolled infection, other autoimmune disease, pregnancy or lactation. RNA transcripts provided the source from which TCR beta CDR3 regions were amplified. With the HTBI primer set, the TCR CDR3 went through a first round of RT-PCR. From the multiplex PCR reads, TCRdb called clonotypes with MiXCR, one entry per CDR3 protein. The table shows more than 500,000 distinct CDR3 sequences, with approximately 15% occurring only once. Sample: blood. The receptor was derived from a woman aged 40 to 49 with Graves' ophthalmopathy. The chain uses TRBV10-3 and TRBJ2-7; 9 bases align to TRBD1. For the CDR3, the DNA is TGTGCCATCAGCCGACAGGGGGATTTCTCCTACGAGCAGTACTTC. This encodes CAISRQGDFSYEQYF.